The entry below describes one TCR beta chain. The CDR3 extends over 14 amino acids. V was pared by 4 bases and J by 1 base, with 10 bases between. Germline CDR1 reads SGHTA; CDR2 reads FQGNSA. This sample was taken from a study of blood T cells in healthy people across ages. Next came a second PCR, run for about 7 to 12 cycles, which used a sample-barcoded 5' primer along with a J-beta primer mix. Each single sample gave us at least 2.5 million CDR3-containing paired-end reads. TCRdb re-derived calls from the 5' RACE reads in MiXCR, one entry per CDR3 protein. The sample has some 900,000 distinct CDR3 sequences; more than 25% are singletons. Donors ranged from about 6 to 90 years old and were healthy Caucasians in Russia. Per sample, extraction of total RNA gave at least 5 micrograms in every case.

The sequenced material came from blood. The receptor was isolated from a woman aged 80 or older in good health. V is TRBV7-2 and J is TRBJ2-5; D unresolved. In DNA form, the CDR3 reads TGTGCCAGCAGCTCGGACCCGTCCCAAGAGACCCAGTACTTC. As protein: CASSSDPSQETQYF. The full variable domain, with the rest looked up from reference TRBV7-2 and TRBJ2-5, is GAGVSQSPSNKVTEKGKDVELRCDPISGHTALYWYRQSLGQGLEFLIYFQGNSAPDKSGLPSDRFSAERTGGSVSTLTIQRTQQEDSAVYLCASSSDPSQETQYFGPGTRLLVL.